The rows below give T cell receptor beta chains drawn from one sample of a study of blood T cell repertoires in COVID-19. The method was immunoSEQ multiplex PCR; TCRdb's version includes in-frame clones alone and lacks a portion of them. The table lists roughly 100,000 clones, roughly 79% of them singletons. Sequencing input: peripheral blood. These receptor sequences come from an elderly man with COVID-19, enrolled during active disease. Both conserved end residues are part of each CDR3. The D gene is left open where the match is weak. The size entry is marked missing in some rows and otherwise reads once, few, many or a size class.

TRBJ1-2 once TRBV28 TRBD1 CASSQTGVGYGYTF TGTGCCAGCAGTCAAACAGGGGTTGGGTATGGCTACACCTTC
TRBJ1-5 - TRBV19 - CATSPFSGFDQPQHF TGTGCCACTTCGCCATTTTCAGGGTTTGATCAGCCCCAGCATTTT
TRBJ1-2 once TRBV30 TRBD1 CASATGGDYGYTF TGTGCCTCTGCGACAGGGGGAGACTATGGCTACACCTTC
TRBJ1-1 - TRBV7-9 - CASSLGVGNTEAFF TGTGCCAGCAGCTTAGGTGTCGGGAACACTGAAGCTTTCTTT
TRBJ2-5 - TRBV5-5 - CASSAGIQETQYF TGTGCCAGCAGCGCGGGCATCCAAGAGACCCAGTACTTC
TRBJ2-7 - TRBV25-1 TRBD1 CASSVGTGELNEQYF TGTGCCAGCAGTGTAGGGACAGGGGAGTTGAACGAGCAGTACTTC
TRBJ2-2 - TRBV4-2 - CASSQRAPWGDTGELFF TGTGCCAGCAGCCAGCGGGCCCCCTGGGGGGACACCGGGGAGCTGTTTTTT
TRBJ2-1 - TRBV7-3 TRBD1 CASSLDRKNEQFF TGTGCCAGCAGCTTGGACAGGAAAAATGAGCAGTTCTTC
TRBJ1-4 once TRBV5-6 - CASSFRTESRGKLFF TGTGCCAGCAGCTTTAGGACAGAATCTCGCGGAAAACTGTTTTTT
TRBJ2-5 once TRBV29-1 - CSVERGGETQYF TGCAGCGTTGAAAGGGGAGGAGAGACCCAGTACTTC
TRBJ2-7 - TRBV11-2 TRBD1 CASSFSTGTASSYEQYF TGTGCCAGCAGCTTTTCCACCGGGACAGCTTCCTCCTACGAGCAGTACTTC
TRBJ1-6 - TRBV6-5 - CASRVHYNSPLHF TGTGCCAGCAGGGTACATTATAATTCACCCCTCCACTTT
TRBJ2-3 - TRBV28 TRBD2 CASSSLGTSGRVTDTQYF TGTGCCAGCAGTTCCCTCGGGACTAGCGGGAGGGTTACAGATACGCAGTATTTT
TRBJ2-3 - TRBV6-5 - CASSYGSRTDTQYF TGTGCCAGCAGTTACGGTTCGAGGACAGATACGCAGTATTTT
TRBJ1-1 once TRBV15 TRBD1 CATSRLRQGNTEAFF TGTGCCACCAGCCGACTAAGACAGGGCAACACTGAAGCTTTCTTT
TRBJ2-1 once TRBV5-1 - CASSLVATKRNEQFF TGCGCCAGCAGCTTGGTCGCGACTAAGCGCAATGAGCAGTTCTTC
TRBJ2-3 - TRBV9 TRBD2 CASSITSGVPTDTQYF TGTGCCAGCAGCATAACTAGCGGGGTGCCCACAGATACGCAGTATTTT
TRBJ1-1 once TRBV6-5 TRBD1 CASRSRQGGYTEAFF TGTGCCAGCAGATCGAGACAGGGGGGATACACTGAAGCTTTCTTT
TRBJ1-3 - TRBV9 TRBD1 CASSVEVGGTGTGNTIYF TGTGCCAGCAGCGTAGAAGTGGGAGGGACAGGGACTGGAAACACCATATATTTT
TRBJ2-1 once TRBV5-1 TRBD2 CASSPPSGGRDEQFF TGCGCCAGCAGCCCACCTAGCGGGGGGAGGGATGAGCAGTTCTTC
TRBJ1-1 - TRBV5-1 - CASSSVNTEAFF TGCGCCAGCAGCTCAGTAAACACTGAAGCTTTCTTT
TRBJ2-7 - TRBV5-1 TRBD2 CASSASGGHSYEQYF TGCGCCAGCAGCGCTAGCGGGGGGCACTCCTACGAGCAGTACTTC
TRBJ2-7 - TRBV4-2 TRBD2 CASSQGLAFSNTYEQYF TGTGCCAGCAGCCAAGGACTAGCGTTTTCTAATACTTACGAGCAGTACTTC
TRBJ2-7 - TRBV30 - CAWSVLGGRNFYEQYF TGTGCCTGGAGTGTACTTGGGGGCCGGAATTTCTACGAGCAGTACTTC
TRBJ2-2 - TRBV4-2 TRBD2 CASSQDRLAGTAGELFF TGTGCCAGCAGCCAAGATCGGCTAGCGGGTACCGCCGGGGAGCTGTTTTTT
TRBJ2-3 - TRBV11-2 TRBD1 CASSLDYTGGTQYF TGTGCCAGCAGCTTAGATTACACAGGGGGTACGCAGTATTTT
TRBJ2-7 once TRBV11-2 - CASSLEGGLEQYF TGTGCCAGCAGCTTAGAGGGGGGACTCGAGCAGTACTTC
TRBJ2-3 - TRBV3-1/TRBV3-2 - CASSQGSGDTQYF TGTGCCAGCAGCCAAGGGTCCGGAGATACGCAGTATTTT
TRBJ2-7 - TRBV30 TRBD2 CAWRASGGAIYEQYF TGTGCCTGGAGAGCTAGCGGGGGGGCAATCTACGAGCAGTACTTC
TRBJ2-3 - TRBV6-1 - CASSERVAGTTDTQYF TGTGCCAGCAGTGAAAGGGTGGCGGGGACCACAGATACGCAGTATTTT
TRBJ2-5 - TRBV19 TRBD1 CASSPTGMQETQYF TGTGCCAGTAGCCCGACAGGGATGCAAGAGACCCAGTACTTC
TRBJ1-2 - TRBV5-4 TRBD1 CASSLPGGRGYTF TGTGCCAGCAGCCTCCCAGGGGGTCGGGGCTACACCTTC
TRBJ2-2 - TRBV7-8 TRBD1 CASSVGQGYTGELFF TGTGCCAGCAGCGTAGGACAGGGATATACCGGGGAGCTGTTTTTT
TRBJ2-3 - TRBV10-3 TRBD2 CAISDPGLAGGPMGSTDTQYF TGTGCCATCAGTGACCCCGGACTAGCGGGAGGGCCCATGGGGAGCACAGATACGCAGTATTTT
TRBJ2-5 - TRBV11-2 TRBD1 CASSRGTGGGQETQYF TGTGCCAGCAGCCGCGGGACAGGGGGCGGACAAGAGACCCAGTACTTC